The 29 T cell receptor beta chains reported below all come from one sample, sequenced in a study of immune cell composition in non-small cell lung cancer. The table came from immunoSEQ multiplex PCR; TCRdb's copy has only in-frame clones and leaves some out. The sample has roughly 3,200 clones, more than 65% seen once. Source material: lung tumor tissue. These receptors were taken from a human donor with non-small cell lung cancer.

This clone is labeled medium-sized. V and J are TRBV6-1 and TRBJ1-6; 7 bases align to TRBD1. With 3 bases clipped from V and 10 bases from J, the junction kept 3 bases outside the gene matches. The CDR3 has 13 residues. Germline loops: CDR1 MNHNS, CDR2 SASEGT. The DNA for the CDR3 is TGTGCCAGCAGTGACAGGGGGGACTCACCCCTCCACTTT. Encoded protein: CASSDRGDSPLHF.

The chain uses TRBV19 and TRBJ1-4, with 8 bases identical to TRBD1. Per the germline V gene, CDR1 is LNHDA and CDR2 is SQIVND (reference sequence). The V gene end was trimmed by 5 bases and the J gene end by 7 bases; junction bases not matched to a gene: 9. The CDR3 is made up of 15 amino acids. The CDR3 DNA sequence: TGTGCCAGTAGTTTTCATGGGACAGGAGGTGAAAAACTGTTTTTT. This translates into CASSFHGTGGEKLFF. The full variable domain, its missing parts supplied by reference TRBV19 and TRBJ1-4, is DGGITQSPKYLFRKEGQNVTLSCEQNLNHDAMYWYRQDPGQGLRLIYYSQIVNDFQKGDIAEGYSVSREKKESFPLTVTSAQKNPTAFYLCASSFHGTGGEKLFFGSGTQLSVL.

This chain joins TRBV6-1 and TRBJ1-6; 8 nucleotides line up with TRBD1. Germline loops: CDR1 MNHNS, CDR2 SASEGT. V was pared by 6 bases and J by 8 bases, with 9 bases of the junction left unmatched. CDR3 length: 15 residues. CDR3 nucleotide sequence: TGTGCCAGCAGAGCCCAGGGACAGGCCTATTCACCCCTCCACTTT. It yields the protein CASRAQGQAYSPLHF.

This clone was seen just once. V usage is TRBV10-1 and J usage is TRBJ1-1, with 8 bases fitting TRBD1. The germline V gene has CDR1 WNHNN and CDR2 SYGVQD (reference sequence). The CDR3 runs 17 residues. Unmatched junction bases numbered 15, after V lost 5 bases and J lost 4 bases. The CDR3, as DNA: TGCGCCAGCAGTTCTCACGGGACAGGTGGGAGGTGCACTGAAGCTTTCTTT. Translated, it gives CASSSHGTGGRCTEAFF.

CDR3 DNA: TGTGCCAGCAGCCGCCCACAGGGGAAGAAAAATAATTCACCCCTCCACTTT. This codes for CASSRPQGKKNNSPLHF. This sequence joins TRBV4-2 and TRBJ1-6; 7 bases are a match to TRBD1. The ends lost 4 bases at V and 5 bases at J; junction bases unmatched: 11. The length of the CDR3 is 17 residues. CDR1 is LGHNA, CDR2 YNFKEQ, per germline.

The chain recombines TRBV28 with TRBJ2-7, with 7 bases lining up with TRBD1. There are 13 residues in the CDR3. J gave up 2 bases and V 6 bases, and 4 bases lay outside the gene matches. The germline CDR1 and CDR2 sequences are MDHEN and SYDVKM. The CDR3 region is CASRRQGPYEQYF. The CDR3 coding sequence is TGTGCCAGCAGGCGACAGGGCCCCTACGAGCAGTACTTC.

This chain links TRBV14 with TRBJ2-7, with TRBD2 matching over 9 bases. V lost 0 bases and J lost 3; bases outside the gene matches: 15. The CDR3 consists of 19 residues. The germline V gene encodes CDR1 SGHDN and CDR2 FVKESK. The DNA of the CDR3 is TGTGCCAGCAGCCAAGAAGGTCTAGCGGGGCGCCTTCCGTTCTACGAGCAGTACTTC. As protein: CASSQEGLAGRLPFYEQYF.

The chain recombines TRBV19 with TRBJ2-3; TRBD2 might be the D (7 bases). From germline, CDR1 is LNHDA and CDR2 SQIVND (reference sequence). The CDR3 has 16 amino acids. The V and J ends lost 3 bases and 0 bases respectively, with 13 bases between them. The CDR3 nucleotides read TGTGCCAGTAGTATTTGGGGGGGGGCTAGCACAGATACGCAGTATTTT. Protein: CASSIWGGASTDTQYF.

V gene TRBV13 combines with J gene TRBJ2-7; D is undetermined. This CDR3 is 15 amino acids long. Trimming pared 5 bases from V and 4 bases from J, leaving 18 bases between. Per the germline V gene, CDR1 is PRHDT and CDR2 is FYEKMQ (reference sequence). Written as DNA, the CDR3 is TGTGCCAGCAGCCAAGCGCCGTGGCGAGCGTACGAGCAGTACTTC. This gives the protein CASSQAPWRAYEQYF.

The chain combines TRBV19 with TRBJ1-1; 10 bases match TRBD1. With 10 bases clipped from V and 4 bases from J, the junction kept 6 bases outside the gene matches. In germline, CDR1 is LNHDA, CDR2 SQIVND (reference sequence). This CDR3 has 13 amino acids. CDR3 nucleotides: TGTGCCACATCGGACAGGGGGAGCACTGAAGCTTTCTTT. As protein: CATSDRGSTEAFF.

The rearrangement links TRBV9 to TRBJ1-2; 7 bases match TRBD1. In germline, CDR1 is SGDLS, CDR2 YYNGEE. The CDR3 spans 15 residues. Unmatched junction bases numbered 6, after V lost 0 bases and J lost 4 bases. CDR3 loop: CASSVGGGGFYGYTF. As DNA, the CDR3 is TGTGCCAGCAGCGTAGGAGGGGGCGGGTTCTATGGCTACACCTTC.

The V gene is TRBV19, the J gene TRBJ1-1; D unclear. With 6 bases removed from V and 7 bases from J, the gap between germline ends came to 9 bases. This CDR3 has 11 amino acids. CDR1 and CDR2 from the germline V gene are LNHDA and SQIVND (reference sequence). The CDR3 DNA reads TGTGCCAGTAGCGCGAGTCTTGAAGCTTTCTTT. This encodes CASSASLEAFF.

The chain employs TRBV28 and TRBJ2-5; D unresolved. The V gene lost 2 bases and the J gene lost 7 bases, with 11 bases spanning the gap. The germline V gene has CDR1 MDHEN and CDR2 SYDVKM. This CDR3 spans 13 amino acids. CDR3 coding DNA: TGTGCCAGCAGTTTAGAGGTACCGGGGACCCAGTACTTC. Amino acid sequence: CASSLEVPGTQYF.

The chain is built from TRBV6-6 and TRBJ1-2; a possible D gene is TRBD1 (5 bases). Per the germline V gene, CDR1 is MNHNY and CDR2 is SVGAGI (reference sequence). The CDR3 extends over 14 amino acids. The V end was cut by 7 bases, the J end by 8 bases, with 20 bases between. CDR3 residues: CASTSAPGIGGYTF. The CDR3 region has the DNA TGTGCCAGCACCTCCGCCCCAGGGATAGGCGGCTACACCTTC.

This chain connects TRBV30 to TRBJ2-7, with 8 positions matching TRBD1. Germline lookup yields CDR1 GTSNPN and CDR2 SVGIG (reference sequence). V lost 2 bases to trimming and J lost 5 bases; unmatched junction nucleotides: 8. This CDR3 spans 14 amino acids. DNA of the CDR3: TGTGCCTGGAGTACCGGACAGGGCGGCCACGAGCAGTACTTC. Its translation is CAWSTGQGGHEQYF.

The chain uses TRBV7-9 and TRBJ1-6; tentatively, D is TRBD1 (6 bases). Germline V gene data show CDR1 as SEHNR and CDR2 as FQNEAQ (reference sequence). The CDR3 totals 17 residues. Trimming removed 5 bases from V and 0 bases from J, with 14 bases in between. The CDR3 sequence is CASSHRQESSYNSPLHF. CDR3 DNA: TGTGCCAGCAGCCATCGACAGGAAAGCTCCTATAATTCACCCCTCCACTTT.

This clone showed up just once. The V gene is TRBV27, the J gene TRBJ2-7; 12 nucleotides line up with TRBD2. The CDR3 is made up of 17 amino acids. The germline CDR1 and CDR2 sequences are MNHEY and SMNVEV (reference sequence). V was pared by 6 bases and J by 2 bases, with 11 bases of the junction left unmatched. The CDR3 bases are TGTGCCAGCAGGGGGGGACTAGCGGGCGGACTTCCCTACGAGCAGTACTTC. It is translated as CASRGGLAGGLPYEQYF.

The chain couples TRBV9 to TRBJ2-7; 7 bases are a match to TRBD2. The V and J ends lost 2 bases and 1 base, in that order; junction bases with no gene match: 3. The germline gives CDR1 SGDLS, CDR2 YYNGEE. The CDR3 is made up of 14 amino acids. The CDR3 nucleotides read TGTGCCAGCAGCGTTCAGGGAGGGTCCTACGAGCAGTACTTC. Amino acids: CASSVQGGSYEQYF.

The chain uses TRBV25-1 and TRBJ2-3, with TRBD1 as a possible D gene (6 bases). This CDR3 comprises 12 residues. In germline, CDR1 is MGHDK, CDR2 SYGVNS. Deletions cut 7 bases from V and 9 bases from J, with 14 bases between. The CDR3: CASTISGDTQYF. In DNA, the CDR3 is TGTGCCAGCACCATATCAGGGGACACGCAGTATTTT.

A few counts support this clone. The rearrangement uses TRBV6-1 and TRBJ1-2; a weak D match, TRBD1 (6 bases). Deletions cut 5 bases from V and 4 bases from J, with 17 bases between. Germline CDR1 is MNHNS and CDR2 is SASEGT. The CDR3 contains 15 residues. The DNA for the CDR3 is TGTGCCAGCAGTCTTCGACAGGACGGCCGCTATGGCTACACCTTC. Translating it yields CASSLRQDGRYGYTF.

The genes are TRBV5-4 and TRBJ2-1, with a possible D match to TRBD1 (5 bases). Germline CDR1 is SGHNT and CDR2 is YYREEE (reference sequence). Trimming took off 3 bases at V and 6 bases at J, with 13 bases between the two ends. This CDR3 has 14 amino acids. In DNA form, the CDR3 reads TGTGCCAGCAGCTATCCTGACAGATCCAATGAGCAGTTCTTC. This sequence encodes CASSYPDRSNEQFF.

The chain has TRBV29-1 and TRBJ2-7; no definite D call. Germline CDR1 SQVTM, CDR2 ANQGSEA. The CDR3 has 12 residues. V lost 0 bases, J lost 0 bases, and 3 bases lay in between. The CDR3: CSVEDFSYEQYF. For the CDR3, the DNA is TGCAGCGTTGAAGACTTCTCCTACGAGCAGTACTTC.

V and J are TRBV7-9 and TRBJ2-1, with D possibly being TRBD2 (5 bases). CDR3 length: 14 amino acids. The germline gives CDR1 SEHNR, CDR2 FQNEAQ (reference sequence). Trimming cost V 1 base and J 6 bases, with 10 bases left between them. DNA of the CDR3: TGTGCCAGCAGCTTAGGAGGGTCTAGCAATGAGCAGTTCTTC. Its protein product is CASSLGGSSNEQFF.

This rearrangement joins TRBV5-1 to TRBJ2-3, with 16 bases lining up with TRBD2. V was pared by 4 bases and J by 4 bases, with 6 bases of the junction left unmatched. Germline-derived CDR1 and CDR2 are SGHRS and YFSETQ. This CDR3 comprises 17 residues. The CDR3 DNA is TGCGCCAGCAGCCCCGGGACTAGCGGGGGGGCGGCAGATACGCAGTATTTT. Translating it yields CASSPGTSGGAADTQYF.

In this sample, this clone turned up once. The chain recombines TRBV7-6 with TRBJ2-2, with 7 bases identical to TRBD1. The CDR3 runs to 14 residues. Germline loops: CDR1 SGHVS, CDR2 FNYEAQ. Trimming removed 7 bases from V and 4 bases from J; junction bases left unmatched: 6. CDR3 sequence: CASNNRGVTGELFF. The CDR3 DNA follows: TGTGCCAGCAATAACAGGGGTGTCACCGGGGAGCTGTTTTTT.

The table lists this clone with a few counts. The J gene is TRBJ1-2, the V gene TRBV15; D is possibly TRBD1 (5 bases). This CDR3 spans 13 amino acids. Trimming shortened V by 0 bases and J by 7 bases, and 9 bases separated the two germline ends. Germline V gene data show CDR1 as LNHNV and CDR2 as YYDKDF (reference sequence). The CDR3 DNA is TGTGCCACCAGCAGAGATCGGGGGTCTGGCTACACCTTC. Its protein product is CATSRDRGSGYTF.

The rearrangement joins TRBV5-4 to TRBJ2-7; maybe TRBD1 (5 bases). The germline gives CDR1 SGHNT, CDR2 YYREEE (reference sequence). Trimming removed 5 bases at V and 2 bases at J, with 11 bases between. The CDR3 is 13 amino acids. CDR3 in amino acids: CASRYEGAYEQYF. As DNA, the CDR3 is TGTGCCAGCAGGTATGAAGGGGCCTACGAGCAGTACTTC. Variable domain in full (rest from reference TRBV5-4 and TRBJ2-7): ETGVTQSPTHLIKTRGQQVTLRCSSQSGHNTVSWYQQALGQGPQFIFQYYREEENGRGNFPPRFSGLQFPNYSSELNVNALELDDSALYLCASRYEGAYEQYFGPGTRLTVT.

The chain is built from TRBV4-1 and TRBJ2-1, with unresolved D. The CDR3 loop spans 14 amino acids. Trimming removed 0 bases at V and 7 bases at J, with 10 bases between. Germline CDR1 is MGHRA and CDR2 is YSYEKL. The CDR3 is CASSQEVRVNEQFF. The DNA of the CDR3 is TGCGCCAGCAGCCAAGAGGTCCGGGTAAATGAGCAGTTCTTC.

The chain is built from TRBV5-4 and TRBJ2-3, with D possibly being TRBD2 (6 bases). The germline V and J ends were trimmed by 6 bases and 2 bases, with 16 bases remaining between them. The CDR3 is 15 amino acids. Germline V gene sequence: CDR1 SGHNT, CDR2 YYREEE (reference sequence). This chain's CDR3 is CASMVGGAPTDTQYF. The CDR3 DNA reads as TGTGCCAGCATGGTAGGAGGGGCCCCCACAGATACGCAGTATTTT. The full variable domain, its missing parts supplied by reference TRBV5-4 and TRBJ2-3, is ETGVTQSPTHLIKTRGQQVTLRCSSQSGHNTVSWYQQALGQGPQFIFQYYREEENGRGNFPPRFSGLQFPNYSSELNVNALELDDSALYLCASMVGGAPTDTQYFGPGTRLTVL.